These T cell receptor beta chains were read from a single sample in a study of T-cell memory formation after mild COVID-19. TCRdb re-analysed the 5' RACE reads in MiXCR, keeping a single row per CDR3 protein. The table has around 390,000 distinct CDR3 sequences, approximately 16% seen once. Source material: PBMCs or a T cell subset sorted from them (not recorded which). Every receptor here comes from a man between 18 and 29 years old who had mild COVID-19 (a few samples of this study predate the infection). Cell type and time point are not known. Both conserved end residues are part of each CDR3. Fields, in order: CDR3 length, V gene, D gene, clone size, J gene, CDR3 protein, CDR3 DNA. D genes are given only for firm matches. Clone size is stated in some rows and not others, as once, few, many or a class when expanded.

length: 17
V: TRBV7-2
D: TRBD1
size: .
J: TRBJ2-2
CDR3: CASSRFRDRGHTGELFF
DNA: TGTGCCAGCTCCAGATTTCGGGACAGGGGGCACACCGGGGAGCTGTTTTTT

length: 16
V: TRBV4-2
D: TRBD2
size: few
J: TRBJ2-5
CDR3: CASSQAGTSGQETQYF
DNA: TGTGCCAGCAGCCAGGCCGGGACTAGCGGCCAAGAGACCCAGTACTTC

length: 15
V: TRBV4-3
D: .
size: many
J: TRBJ1-6
CDR3: CASSQDPGWNSPLHF
DNA: TGCGCCAGCAGCCAAGATCCAGGCTGGAATTCACCCCTCCACTTT

length: 16
V: TRBV6-6
D: TRBD2
size: .
J: TRBJ2-1
CDR3: CASSSYSSGVDNEQFF
DNA: TGTGCCAGCAGCTCGTACTCTAGCGGGGTCGACAATGAGCAGTTCTTC

length: 14
V: TRBV5-1
D: .
size: .
J: TRBJ2-7
CDR3: CASSFSGKGYEQYF
DNA: TGCGCCAGCAGCTTTTCTGGCAAGGGCTACGAGCAGTACTTC

length: 14
V: TRBV7-3
D: TRBD2
size: many
J: TRBJ2-3
CDR3: CASSLSGDTDTQYF
DNA: TGTGCCAGCAGCTTGAGCGGGGACACAGATACGCAGTATTTT

length: 12
V: TRBV6-5
D: .
size: few
J: TRBJ1-3
CDR3: CASRSDGNTIYF
DNA: TGTGCCAGCAGATCCGATGGAAACACCATATATTTT

length: 15
V: TRBV6-1
D: TRBD1
size: few
J: TRBJ1-1
CDR3: CASSGGGAGNTEAFF
DNA: TGTGCCAGCAGCGGAGGGGGCGCGGGGAACACTGAAGCTTTCTTT

length: 16
V: TRBV7-9
D: .
size: few
J: TRBJ1-1
CDR3: CASSPRTTGTDTEAFF
DNA: TGTGCCAGCAGCCCGAGGACGACGGGGACGGACACTGAAGCTTTCTTT

length: 15
V: TRBV4-1
D: TRBD1
size: few
J: TRBJ2-7
CDR3: CASSLYRDRTYEQYF
DNA: TGCGCCAGCAGCCTTTACCGGGACAGGACCTACGAGCAGTACTTC

length: 14
V: TRBV5-1
D: .
size: many
J: TRBJ1-4
CDR3: CASSHAFEEEKLFF
DNA: TGCGCCAGCAGTCATGCTTTTGAGGAGGAAAAACTGTTTTTT

length: 11
V: TRBV12-3/TRBV12-4
D: .
size: .
J: TRBJ2-1
CDR3: CASRDLAGLFF
DNA: TGTGCCAGCAGGGACCTGGCTGGGCTGTTCTTC

length: 14
V: TRBV6-1
D: .
size: .
J: TRBJ2-7
CDR3: CAIGSFFRTYEQYF
DNA: TGTGCCATAGGTAGTTTTTTTCGAACCTACGAGCAGTACTTC

length: 11
V: TRBV29-1
D: .
size: .
J: TRBJ2-1
CDR3: CSRSSYNEQFF
DNA: TGCAGCAGGAGCTCCTACAATGAGCAGTTCTTC

length: 12
V: TRBV6-5
D: .
size: .
J: TRBJ2-3
CDR3: CASGPITDTQYF
DNA: TGTGCCAGCGGGCCCATCACAGATACGCAGTATTTT

length: 16
V: TRBV20-1
D: .
size: .
J: TRBJ2-2
CDR3: CSARVGGRREAGELFF
DNA: TGCAGTGCTAGAGTGGGGGGCCGAAGGGAAGCCGGGGAGCTGTTTTTT

length: 13
V: TRBV30
D: .
size: few
J: TRBJ2-7
CDR3: CAWSVGQGYEQYF
DNA: TGTGCCTGGAGTGTAGGTCAGGGCTACGAGCAGTACTTC

length: 17
V: TRBV7-2
D: TRBD2
size: many
J: TRBJ2-1
CDR3: CASRLGTSGGAHNEQFF
DNA: TGTGCCAGCAGGCTTGGTACTAGCGGGGGGGCCCACAATGAGCAGTTCTTC

length: 15
V: TRBV20-1
D: .
size: few
J: TRBJ1-1
CDR3: CSAREGPWWGTEAFF
DNA: TGCAGTGCTAGAGAGGGGCCCTGGTGGGGCACTGAAGCTTTCTTT

length: 16
V: TRBV12-3/TRBV12-4
D: .
size: many
J: TRBJ2-5
CDR3: CASTLGSIGYQETQYF
DNA: TGTGCCAGCACCCTGGGTTCCATTGGCTACCAAGAGACCCAGTACTTC

length: 14
V: TRBV9
D: .
size: .
J: TRBJ2-1
CDR3: CASSVYQGWNEQFF
DNA: TGTGCCAGCAGCGTATATCAGGGATGGAATGAGCAGTTCTTC

length: 14
V: TRBV12-3/TRBV12-4
D: TRBD1
size: few
J: TRBJ1-1
CDR3: CASTPTGQGTEAFF
DNA: TGTGCCAGCACCCCGACAGGGCAGGGCACTGAAGCTTTCTTT